This T cell receptor (beta chain) was recovered during a study of T-cell reconstitution after alpha-beta-depleted transplantation in children. Construction of the TCRbeta library involved unique molecular identifiers. TCRdb reprocessed the PCR reads via MiXCR and lists one record per CDR3 protein. Of 250,000 to 350,000 distinct CDR3 sequences listed, more than 9% are singletons. The CDR3 extends over 15 amino acids. Germline V gene lookup returns CDR1 SGDLS and CDR2 YYNGEE. V lost 4 bases and J lost 4, with 17 bases in between. The source material was PBMCs from the stem cell graft donor, sampled from the stem cell graft. The receptor was derived from a human donor who donated a stem cell graft to a child with SCID. The V and J genes are TRBV9 and TRBJ1-2, with TRBD1 as a possible D gene (5 bases). The CDR3 loop is CASSPLEGIAYGYTF. CDR3 nucleotide sequence: TGTGCCAGCAGCCCCCTGGAGGGGATTGCCTATGGCTACACCTTC.